The 25 T cell receptor beta chains below were found in one sample sequenced in a study of T cells in Graves' hyperthyroidism and ophthalmopathy. TCR beta CDR3 regions were amplified from RNA transcripts. Carried out on the TCR CDR3, a first-round RT-PCR used the HTBI primer set. TCRdb redid the calling of the multiplex PCR reads with MiXCR, one entry per CDR3 protein. In the table there are approximately 640,000 distinct CDR3 sequences, just under 45% of which are singletons. Sequenced material: peripheral blood or thyroid tissue (not recorded which). The receptors derive from an adult man with Graves' disease, either hyperthyroidism or ophthalmopathy (not recorded which).

This clonotype occurred many times. CDR3 loop: CASSAGVGEAFF. In DNA form, the CDR3 reads TGTGCCAGCAGCGCAGGGGTCGGAGAAGCTTTCTTT. The rearrangement joins TRBV7-9 to TRBJ1-1; tentatively, D is TRBD1 (6 bases). Germline V gene data show CDR1 as SEHNR and CDR2 as FQNEAQ (reference sequence). The CDR3 sequence is 12 residues long. Trimming removed 5 bases from V and 8 bases from J, with 12 bases in between. Looking up the rest from reference TRBV7-9 and TRBJ1-1 gives the full variable domain: DTGVSQNPRHKITKRGQNVTFRCDPISEHNRLYWYRQTLGQGPEFLTYFQNEAQLEKSRLLSDRFSAERPKGSFSTLEIQRTEQGDSAMYLCASSAGVGEAFFGQGTRLTVV.

The chain couples TRBV24-1 to TRBJ2-2; 13 nucleotides line up with TRBD2. This CDR3 contains 15 residues. CDR1 is KGHDR and CDR2 is SFDVKD in the germline V gene. V trimming: 9 bases; J trimming: 3 bases; junction bases outside the gene matches: 3. The CDR3 loop reads CATGGTSGDTGELFF. The CDR3 DNA sequence: TGTGCCACCGGTGGGACTAGCGGGGACACCGGGGAGCTGTTTTTT.

V gene TRBV20-1 combines with J gene TRBJ2-2, with 8 bases matching TRBD1. With 6 bases clipped from V and 3 bases from J, the junction kept 12 bases outside the gene matches. In germline, CDR1 is DFQATT, CDR2 SNEGSKA (reference sequence). The CDR3 loop spans 16 amino acids. The CDR3 sequence is CSASPFGQGHTGELFF. DNA of the CDR3: TGCAGTGCGTCCCCTTTCGGACAGGGCCACACCGGGGAGCTGTTTTTT.

The chain joins TRBV24-1 to TRBJ1-2, with D possibly being TRBD1 (5 bases). The CDR3 runs to 13 residues. V lost 2 bases and J 12 bases, leaving 15 bases between the germline ends. CDR1 is KGHDR, CDR2 SFDVKD, per germline. In nucleotides, the CDR3 is TGTGCCACCAGTGATTCCGGGACCGCTGGAAACACCTTC. Translated, it gives CATSDSGTAGNTF.

This CDR3 reads CSAGVGQKNTEAFF. CDR3 DNA: TGCAGTGCTGGGGTGGGACAGAAGAACACTGAAGCTTTCTTT. The chain links TRBV20-1 to TRBJ1-1, with 7 bases aligning to TRBD1. In germline, CDR1 is DFQATT, CDR2 SNEGSKA (reference sequence). This CDR3 is built from 14 residues. The trim removed 5 bases at V and 1 base at J, leaving 7 bases unmatched.

This clonotype was found a few times. V is TRBV7-2 and J is TRBJ1-1; 8 bases agree with TRBD1. This CDR3 is 15 amino acids long. Germline-derived CDR1 and CDR2 are SGHTA and FQGNSA. Unmatched junction bases numbered 6, after V lost 1 base and J lost 5 bases. CDR3 sequence (DNA): TGTGCCAGCAGCTTAGGGGCCAGGGGGCAAACTGAAGCTTTCTTT. Translation gives CASSLGARGQTEAFF.

This clonotype was found many times. This chain links TRBV9 with TRBJ1-1; D is ambiguous. Trimming took 5 bases from V and 0 from J, leaving 8 bases between them. Germline CDR1 is SGDLS and CDR2 is YYNGEE. CDR3 size: 13 residues. CDR3 amino acids: CASSGGLNTEAFF. In DNA form, the CDR3 reads TGTGCCAGCAGTGGCGGGTTGAACACTGAAGCTTTCTTT.

The chain recombines TRBV6-1 with TRBJ2-7; D is unresolved. V dropped 2 bases and J dropped 0 bases, with 11 bases sitting between them. The germline V gene encodes CDR1 MNHNS and CDR2 SASEGT. This CDR3 has 15 residues. The CDR3 loop is CASSEMIKSSYEQYF. In DNA form, the CDR3 reads TGTGCCAGCAGTGAAATGATAAAGAGCTCCTACGAGCAGTACTTC.

There are many counts of this clonotype. The rearrangement uses TRBV7-2 and TRBJ1-5; D is undetermined. The V and J ends lost 5 bases and 7 bases respectively, with 12 bases between them. The CDR3 consists of 13 residues. Germline CDR1 reads SGHTA; CDR2 reads FQGNSA. The CDR3 region is CASSLDHWQPQHF. The CDR3 bases are TGTGCCAGCAGCCTCGACCACTGGCAGCCCCAGCATTTT.

The V and J genes are TRBV10-3 and TRBJ1-2, with 7 bases aligning to TRBD1. This CDR3 is built from 13 residues. Germline V gene data show CDR1 as ENHRY and CDR2 as SYGVKD. The trim removed 10 bases at V and 4 bases at J, leaving 9 bases unmatched. CDR3 region: CASRSGTVYGYTF. The CDR3 DNA follows: TGTGCCAGCCGATCCGGGACAGTCTATGGCTACACCTTC.

The J gene is TRBJ1-2, the V gene TRBV7-2; 7 bases line up with TRBD1. Germline-derived CDR1 and CDR2 are SGHTA and FQGNSA. The V segment lost 5 bases and the J segment 8 bases; nucleotides outside the gene matches: 14. The CDR3 extends over 15 amino acids. CDR3 amino acids: CASSAGGTGGQGYTF. The CDR3 region has the DNA TGTGCCAGCAGCGCCGGCGGGACGGGGGGACAGGGCTACACCTTC.

The V gene is TRBV29-1, the J gene TRBJ1-4; D unresolved. Trimming stripped 7 bases from V and 4 bases from J, with 13 bases between. Per germline, CDR1 SQVTM and CDR2 ANQGSEA. CDR3 size: 13 residues. For the CDR3, the DNA is TGCAGCGCCTCTCCCGGTCTTAATGAAAAACTGTTTTTT. Translated, it gives CSASPGLNEKLFF.

The sample holds a few counts of this clonotype. This chain joins TRBV10-3 and TRBJ2-3, with TRBD2 matching over 7 bases. CDR3 length: 14 amino acids. The germline gives CDR1 ENHRY, CDR2 SYGVKD. V was pared by 3 bases and J by 1 base, with 1 base of the junction left unmatched. Here the CDR3 reads CAISEAGRTDTQYF. The CDR3 DNA reads TGTGCCATCAGTGAAGCGGGGCGCACAGATACGCAGTATTTT.

The chain is built from TRBV24-1 and TRBJ2-2; no clear D. Trimming removed 3 bases at V and 8 bases at J, with 9 bases between. This CDR3 spans 13 amino acids. From germline, CDR1 is KGHDR and CDR2 SFDVKD. The DNA for the CDR3 is TGTGCCACCAGTGATGCCCCACCTGGGGAGCTGTTTTTT. Translation gives CATSDAPPGELFF.

This clonotype appeared many times. V usage is TRBV24-1 and J usage is TRBJ1-2; TRBD1 is a possible D gene (6 bases). The V gene's germline CDR1 is KGHDR and CDR2 SFDVKD. This CDR3 spans 15 amino acids. Trimming stripped 4 bases from V and 4 bases from J, with 15 bases between. The CDR3 protein is CATSDGLTGFYGYTF. The CDR3 nucleotides read TGTGCCACCAGTGACGGTCTTACAGGGTTCTATGGCTACACCTTC.

Points on this clonotype: The conserved final phenylalanine or tryptophan is absent from the CDR3, which likely points to a read error. The gene calls are TRBV7-2 and TRBJ1-2; tentatively, D is TRBD1 (6 bases). Germline V lookup: CDR1 SGHTA, CDR2 FQGNSA. The CDR3 consists of 17 residues. Trimming removed 1 base at V and 1 base at J, with 16 bases between. This CDR3 is CASSLDFAGQLNYGYTL. CDR3 sequence (DNA): TGTGCCAGCAGCTTAGATTTCGCAGGACAGCTTAACTATGGCTACACCCTC.

The genes are TRBV20-1 and TRBJ1-3; no clear D. Germline V lookup: CDR1 DFQATT, CDR2 SNEGSKA (reference sequence). Trimming pared 5 bases from V and 0 bases from J, leaving 20 bases between. The CDR3 has 17 amino acids. The CDR3 region is CSAHGPASANSGNTIYF. DNA for the CDR3: TGCAGTGCTCATGGACCGGCATCCGCGAACTCTGGAAACACCATATATTTT.

Turning to this clonotype: A read error may produce the germline difference seen at one junction end. CDR3 sequence: CASSSPRVSTLF. DNA for the CDR3: TGTGCCAGCAGCTCGCCCAGGGTATCGACGTTATTC. This chain connects TRBV7-2 to TRBJ1-3; a weak D match, TRBD1 (5 bases). The CDR3 runs 12 residues. CDR1 SGHTA and CDR2 FQGNSA come from the germline V gene.

As for this clonotype: At one end the junction does not follow the germline gene, possibly because of a read error. V is TRBV7-9 and J is TRBJ1-2; D ambiguous. The length of the CDR3 is 14 residues. The germline gives CDR1 SEHNR, CDR2 FQNEAQ (reference sequence). This CDR3 reads CASSLVTESYGYIF. The CDR3 bases are TGTGCCAGCAGCTTAGTTACAGAATCTTATGGCTACATCTTC.

The chain's CDR3 is CATSRDGDSTYEQYF. CDR3 sequence (DNA): TGTGCCACCAGCAGAGATGGGGACAGCACCTACGAGCAGTACTTC. The rearrangement joins TRBV15 to TRBJ2-7; TRBD1 matches 7 bases. Germline V lookup: CDR1 LNHNV, CDR2 YYDKDF (reference sequence). J gave up 2 bases and V 0 bases, and 4 bases lay outside the gene matches. This CDR3 has 15 amino acids.

This chain connects TRBV10-3 to TRBJ2-7; the match to TRBD2 covers 10 bases. Germline V gene lookup returns CDR1 ENHRY and CDR2 SYGVKD. This CDR3 is 13 amino acids long. After removal of 2 bases from V and 7 bases from J, the junction contained 2 bases not matched to a gene. Here the CDR3 reads CAISELAGDEQYF. CDR3 DNA sequence: TGTGCCATCAGTGAGCTAGCGGGAGATGAGCAGTACTTC.

This clonotype has just a few counts. This chain connects TRBV10-1 to TRBJ2-7, with D perhaps matching TRBD1 (6 bases). Germline loops: CDR1 WNHNN, CDR2 SYGVQD (reference sequence). The CDR3 has 14 residues. The V and J ends lost 3 bases and 5 bases respectively, with 14 bases between them. This chain's CDR3 is CASSDQGKSDEQYF. The CDR3 DNA follows: TGCGCCAGCAGTGATCAGGGGAAAAGCGACGAGCAGTACTTC.

The chain employs TRBV5-1 and TRBJ1-4, with a possible D match to TRBD1 (5 bases). Trimming stripped 4 bases from V and 3 bases from J, with 16 bases between. The CDR3 has 16 residues. Germline V gene lookup returns CDR1 SGHRS and CDR2 YFSETQ. The CDR3 coding sequence is TGCGCCAGCAGCGTGCAAGACAGCACCTCTAATGAAAAACTGTTTTTT. The encoded protein is CASSVQDSTSNEKLFF.

This clonotype was observed at least ten times. The V gene is TRBV7-8, the J gene TRBJ2-7; no firm D call. Looked up from germline, CDR1 is SGHVS and CDR2 is FQNEAQ. The CDR3 sequence is 11 residues long. The V gene lost 6 bases and the J gene lost 5 bases, with 8 bases spanning the gap. This chain's CDR3 is CASRLFDEQYF. The CDR3 DNA reads as TGTGCCAGCAGGTTGTTTGACGAGCAGTACTTC.

The V and J genes are TRBV14 and TRBJ2-5; TRBD1 matches at 8 bases. The CDR3 is 16 amino acids. Germline V gene data show CDR1 as SGHDN and CDR2 as FVKESK. V lost 3 bases to trimming and J lost 1 base; unmatched junction nucleotides: 7. DNA for the CDR3: TGTGCCAGCAGCCACCCAACTACAGGGGGCCAAGAGACCCAGTACTTC. It translates to CASSHPTTGGQETQYF.